This entry features one TCR beta chain sequence. What it binds is not known. These data come from a study of shared clonotypes between healthy human individuals. Background on the study: The study used three CD4 naive, three CD4 memory, two CD8 naive and one CD8 memory plate per donor.

Naive CD8 cells, CD45RO-negative and positively selected for CCR7, excluded terminally differentiated effector memory CD45RA+ cells. Researchers divided each subset's genomic DNA evenly across several immunoSEQ plates. Assay: immunoSEQ multiplex PCR; the TCRdb copy retains only in-frame clones and omits some. The table includes more than 2 million clones, about 95% detected once. Between the trimmed V and J ends, which lost 2 bases and 5 bases, there was a span of 17 bases. The CDR3 consists of 16 residues. Germline values: CDR1 MNHEY, CDR2 SMNVEV (reference sequence). Findings of the study overall: Blood alone was sampled, and tissue repertoires likely differ.

The chain combines TRBV27 with TRBJ2-3, with D perhaps matching TRBD2 (7 bases). The specimen sequenced was naive CD8+ T cells sorted from blood. This sequence originates from a man between 18 and 29 years old in good health. DNA of the CDR3: TGTGCCAGCAGTTTAGGCGAGGGGGGGCCGGGAGATACGCAGTATTTT. Residues: CASSLGEGGPGDTQYF.